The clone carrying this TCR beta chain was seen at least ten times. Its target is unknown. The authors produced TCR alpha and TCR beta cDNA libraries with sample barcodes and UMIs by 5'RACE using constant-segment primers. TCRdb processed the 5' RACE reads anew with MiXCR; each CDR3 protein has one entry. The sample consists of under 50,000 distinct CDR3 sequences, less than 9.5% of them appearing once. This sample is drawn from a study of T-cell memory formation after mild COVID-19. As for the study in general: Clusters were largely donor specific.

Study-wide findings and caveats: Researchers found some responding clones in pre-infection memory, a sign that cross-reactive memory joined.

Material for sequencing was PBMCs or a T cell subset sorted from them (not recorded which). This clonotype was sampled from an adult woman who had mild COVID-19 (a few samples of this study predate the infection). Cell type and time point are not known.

CDR3 nucleotide sequence: TGTGCCAGCAGCTCGCGGACAGCGAACACCGGGGAGCTGTTTTTT. Encoded protein: CASSSRTANTGELFF. V is TRBV7-6 and J is TRBJ2-2, with D perhaps matching TRBD1 (6 bases). The germline V gene has CDR1 SGHVS and CDR2 FNYEAQ. This CDR3 comprises 15 residues. Trimming shortened V by 4 bases and J by 0 bases, and 9 bases separated the two germline ends.